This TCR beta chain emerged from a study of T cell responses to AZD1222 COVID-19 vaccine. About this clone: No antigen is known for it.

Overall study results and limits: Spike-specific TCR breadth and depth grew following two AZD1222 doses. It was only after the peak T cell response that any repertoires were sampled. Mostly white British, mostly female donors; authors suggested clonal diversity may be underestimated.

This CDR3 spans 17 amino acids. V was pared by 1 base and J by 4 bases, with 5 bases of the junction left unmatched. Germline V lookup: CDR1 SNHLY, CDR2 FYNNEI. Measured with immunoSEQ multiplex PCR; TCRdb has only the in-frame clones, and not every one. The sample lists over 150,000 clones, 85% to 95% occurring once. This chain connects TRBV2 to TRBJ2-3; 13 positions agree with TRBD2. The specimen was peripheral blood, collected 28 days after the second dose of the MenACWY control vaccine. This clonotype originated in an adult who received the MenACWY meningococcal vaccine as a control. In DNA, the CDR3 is TGTGCCAGCAGTGAAGAACTAGCGGGGGGGAAGGCAGATACGCAGTATTTT. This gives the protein CASSEELAGGKADTQYF.